These 15 T cell receptor beta chains originate from one sample sequenced in a study of blood T cell repertoires in COVID-19 (dated by TCRdb to the early 2020s). Libraries came from the immunoSEQ multiplex PCR assay. The table was pulled from immuneACCESS by TCRdb, which kept in-frame rearrangements only. Such tables lose some clones; where checked, under half of the loss comes from unresolved V genes, and the rest has no known cause. Counted in this sample were 250,000 to 300,000 clones; approximately 93% of them appeared once. Approximately 2.1% of the sample belongs to the ten largest clones. Material for sequencing was peripheral blood. All receptors come from a woman aged 25-40 years with COVID-19, enrolled during active disease.

This chain uses TRBV28 with TRBJ1-1; tentative D call: TRBD1 (5 bases). Trimming stripped 3 bases from V and 5 bases from J, with 13 bases between. This CDR3 is built from 14 residues. CDR1 is MDHEN, CDR2 SYDVKM, per germline. The CDR3 is CASSFTTRGTEAFF. CDR3 DNA: TGTGCCAGCAGTTTTACCACCCGGGGGACTGAAGCTTTCTTT.

The genes are TRBV5-1 and TRBJ1-3; possibly TRBD1 for D (5 bases). CDR1 and CDR2 from the germline V gene are SGHRS and YFSETQ. CDR3 length: 14 residues. The V gene lost 0 bases and the J gene lost 4 bases, with 8 bases spanning the gap. The chain's CDR3 is CASSLDTGGNTIYF. In DNA, the CDR3 is TGCGCCAGCAGCTTGGACACAGGAGGAAACACCATATATTTT.

The chain links TRBV19 to TRBJ1-1; D uncertain. There are 13 residues in the CDR3. The V gene lost 3 bases and the J gene lost 3 bases, with 8 bases spanning the gap. Germline V lookup: CDR1 LNHDA, CDR2 SQIVND (reference sequence). CDR3 bases: TGTGCCAGTAGTATCGCGCATCACACTGAAGCTTTCTTT. This translates into CASSIAHHTEAFF.

This chain links TRBV19 with TRBJ1-2, with TRBD1 matching over 7 bases. Losses at the gene ends were 11 bases for V and 9 bases for J; bases not matched to a gene: 9. The length of the CDR3 is 11 residues. CDR1 LNHDA and CDR2 SQIVND come from the germline V gene (reference sequence). The CDR3 nucleotides read TGTGCCCTAAGGACAGGTCTGCGCTACACCTTC. Translated, it gives CALRTGLRYTF.

This chain links TRBV28 with TRBJ2-7; D may be TRBD1 (6 bases). CDR3 length: 14 residues. V was cut by 3 bases and J by 4 bases, with 13 bases left in between. Germline values: CDR1 MDHEN, CDR2 SYDVKM. The CDR3 nucleotides are TGTGCCAGCAGTTTGGCAGGGGACCCTTACGAGCAGTACTTC. Protein product: CASSLAGDPYEQYF.

The V and J genes are TRBV6-6 and TRBJ2-1; D unresolved. The CDR3 is 14 residues long. Germline V gene data show CDR1 as MNHNY and CDR2 as SVGAGI (reference sequence). With 7 bases removed from V and 0 bases from J, the gap between germline ends came to 10 bases. The CDR3 region has the DNA TGTGCCAGCACCAGATCGGGCTCCTACAATGAGCAGTTCTTC. Amino acids: CASTRSGSYNEQFF.

V is TRBV6-5 and J is TRBJ1-2; 9 nucleotides line up with TRBD1. In germline, CDR1 is MNHEY, CDR2 SVGAGI. The CDR3 sequence is 12 residues long. V shed 6 bases and J 7 bases; nucleotides not matched to a gene: 3. The DNA of the CDR3 is TGTGCCAGCAGGGGGACAGGGTCTGGCTACACCTTC. Protein sequence: CASRGTGSGYTF.

The chain carries TRBV12-3 or TRBV12-4 and TRBJ1-6; TRBD1 matches at 8 bases. The CDR3 loop spans 13 amino acids. J lost 10 bases, V lost 5 bases, and 4 bases had no gene match. The CDR3: CASSRQGYSPLHF. CDR3 sequence (DNA): TGTGCCAGCAGTCGACAGGGGTACTCACCCCTCCACTTT.

The rearrangement uses TRBV10-3 and TRBJ2-1; the match to TRBD2 covers 8 bases. The germline V gene encodes CDR1 ENHRY and CDR2 SYGVKD. This CDR3 region has 13 residues. With V trimmed by 7 bases and J by 8 bases, 7 bases remained unmatched. The CDR3 spells CAITGSGSDEQFF. As DNA, the CDR3 is TGTGCCATCACCGGGAGCGGGAGCGATGAGCAGTTCTTC.

The CDR3 nucleotides read TGTGCCACCAGTGATGGGGCTAGTGGCTATGAGCAGTTCTTC. Residues: CATSDGASGYEQFF. The V gene is TRBV24-1, the J gene TRBJ2-1, with D perhaps matching TRBD1 (5 bases). Per the germline V gene, CDR1 is KGHDR and CDR2 is SFDVKD. This CDR3 has 14 residues. Trimming shortened V by 3 bases and J by 8 bases, and 13 bases separated the two germline ends.

In its sample, this clone was seen once. The chain employs TRBV4-1 and TRBJ2-7; 12 bases agree with TRBD2. This CDR3 is 15 amino acids long. The V gene's germline CDR1 is MGHRA and CDR2 YSYEKL. Losses at the gene ends were 3 bases for V and 3 bases for J; bases not matched to a gene: 3. CDR3 protein: CASSHPTSGSYEQYF. In DNA form, the CDR3 reads TGCGCCAGCAGCCACCCGACTAGCGGGAGCTACGAGCAGTACTTC.

The chain joins TRBV27 to TRBJ1-2; the D is unclear. The ends were cut back, 6 bases at V and 5 bases at J, with 19 bases in the middle. CDR1 is MNHEY and CDR2 is SMNVEV in the germline V gene (reference sequence). The CDR3 spans 15 residues. CDR3 nucleotides: TGTGCCAGCAGCCCTTCCGGTAACAGATTATATGGCTACACCTTC. Residues: CASSPSGNRLYGYTF.

This chain uses TRBV6-4 with TRBJ2-1; the match to TRBD2 covers 12 bases. Germline V gives CDR1 MRHNA, CDR2 SNTAGT. V dropped 9 bases and J dropped 10; count of bases not matched to a gene: 13. The CDR3 length is 15 residues. As DNA, the CDR3 is TGTGCCAGACAGACGCCTAGCGGGAGGGAGGGAGAGCAGTTCTTC. Translated, it gives CARQTPSGREGEQFF.

The CDR3 loop is CASSQKVSGANVLTF. Here the CDR3 DNA reads TGCGCCAGCAGCCAGAAAGTCTCTGGGGCCAACGTCCTGACTTTC. The chain carries TRBV5-1 and TRBJ2-6, with D unclear. V lost 4 bases to trimming and J lost 0 bases, with 8 bases between them. The germline CDR1 and CDR2 sequences are SGHRS and YFSETQ. The CDR3 length is 15 residues.

The chain is built from TRBV3-1 (or the pseudogene TRBV3-2) and TRBJ2-3; a weak D match, TRBD2 (6 bases). V lost 3 bases and J lost 3, with 13 bases in between. This CDR3 comprises 15 residues. Germline V gene data show CDR1 as LGHDT and CDR2 as YNNKEL (reference sequence). CDR3 residues: CASSQTGVGTDTQYF. Here the CDR3 DNA reads TGTGCCAGCAGCCAGACGGGAGTGGGGACAGATACGCAGTATTTT.